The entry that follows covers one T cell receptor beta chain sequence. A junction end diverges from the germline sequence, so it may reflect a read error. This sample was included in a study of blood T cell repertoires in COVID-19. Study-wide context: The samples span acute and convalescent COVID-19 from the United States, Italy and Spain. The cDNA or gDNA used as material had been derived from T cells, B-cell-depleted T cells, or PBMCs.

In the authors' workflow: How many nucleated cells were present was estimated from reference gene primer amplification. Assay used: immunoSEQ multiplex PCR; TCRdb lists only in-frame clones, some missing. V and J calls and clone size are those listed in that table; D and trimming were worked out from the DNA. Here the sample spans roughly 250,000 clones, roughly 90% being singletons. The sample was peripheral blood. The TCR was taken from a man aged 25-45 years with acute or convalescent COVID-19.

CDR3 region: CASSLGTNSGYTF. The CDR3 DNA is TGTGCCAGCAGCTTAGGGACAAACTCTGGCTACACCTTC. The chain uses TRBV7-9 and TRBJ1-2; D perhaps matches TRBD1 (5 bases). The CDR3 contains 13 residues. In germline, CDR1 is SEHNR, CDR2 FQNEAQ (reference sequence).